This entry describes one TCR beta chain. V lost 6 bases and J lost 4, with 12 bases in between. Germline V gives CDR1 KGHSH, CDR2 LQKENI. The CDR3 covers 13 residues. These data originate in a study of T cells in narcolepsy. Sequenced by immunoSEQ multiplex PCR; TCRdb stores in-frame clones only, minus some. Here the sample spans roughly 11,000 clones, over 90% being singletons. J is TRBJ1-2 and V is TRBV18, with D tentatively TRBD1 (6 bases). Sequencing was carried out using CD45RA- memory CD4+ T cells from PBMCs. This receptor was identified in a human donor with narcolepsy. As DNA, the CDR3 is TGTGCCAGCTCCAGCGAGGGGGGCTATGGCTACACCTTC. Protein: CASSSEGGYGYTF.